This T cell receptor beta chain is from a study of blood T cell repertoires in COVID-19. Looking at the study overall: The cDNA or gDNA used as material had been derived from T cells, B-cell-depleted T cells, or PBMCs.

Only in-frame clones appear in the TCRdb table, and some are missing; sequencing was by immunoSEQ multiplex PCR. The sample yields about 140,000 clones, 80% to 85% seen once. This CDR3 has 15 residues. With 1 base removed from V and 3 bases from J, the gap between germline ends came to 10 bases. Germline V gene sequence: CDR1 SEHNR, CDR2 FQNEAQ (reference sequence). The chain has TRBV7-9 and TRBJ1-5; weak D call: TRBD1 (5 bases). Sequencing was done on a sample of peripheral blood. This clonotype was sampled from a human donor in a cohort sampled during active COVID-19. This CDR3 is CASSLGEDNNQPQHF. In DNA form, the CDR3 reads TGTGCCAGCAGCTTAGGAGAGGACAACAATCAGCCCCAGCATTTT. Filled out from reference TRBV7-9 and TRBJ1-5, the complete variable domain reads DTGVSQNPRHKITKRGQNVTFRCDPISEHNRLYWYRQTLGQGPEFLTYFQNEAQLEKSRLLSDRFSAERPKGSFSTLEIQRTEQGDSAMYLCASSLGEDNNQPQHFGDGTRLSIL.